Listed here are 8 T cell receptor beta chains from one sample, sequenced in a study of shared clonotypes between healthy human individuals. Assay: immunoSEQ multiplex PCR; the TCRdb copy retains only in-frame clones and omits some. This sample carries about 1,500,000 clones, more than 95% of them seen once, and the ten largest clones take 1% to 1.5%. The sequenced material came from naive CD4+ T cells sorted from blood. Noted subset: CD45RA+ positively selected. The receptor set was obtained from a young man in good health.

This sequence joins TRBV4-3 and TRBJ2-1, with 13 bases matching TRBD2. This CDR3 has 22 amino acids. V dropped 0 bases and J dropped 6; count of bases not matched to a gene: 20. Germline CDR1 is LGHNA and CDR2 is YSLEER. This chain's CDR3 is CASSQDPSITSGRAGLSNEQFF. The CDR3 DNA reads TGCGCCAGCAGCCAAGATCCCTCCATAACTAGCGGGAGGGCCGGGTTGTCCAATGAGCAGTTCTTC.

This chain links TRBV19 with TRBJ2-2, with 8 positions matching TRBD1. The CDR3 consists of 16 residues. The V gene end was trimmed by 2 bases and the J gene end by 3 bases; junction bases not matched to a gene: 5. CDR1 and CDR2 from the germline V gene are LNHDA and SQIVND (reference sequence). CDR3 sequence reads: CASSISTGVYTGELFF. DNA of the CDR3: TGTGCCAGTAGTATATCGACAGGGGTATACACCGGGGAGCTGTTTTTT. The full variable domain, its missing parts supplied by reference TRBV19 and TRBJ2-2, is DGGITQSPKYLFRKEGQNVTLSCEQNLNHDAMYWYRQDPGQGLRLIYYSQIVNDFQKGDIAEGYSVSREKKESFPLTVTSAQKNPTAFYLCASSISTGVYTGELFFGEGSRLTVL.

The chain has TRBV7-8 and TRBJ2-1; 11 nucleotides agree with TRBD2. Germline CDR1 reads SGHVS; CDR2 reads FQNEAQ. This CDR3 is built from 16 residues. Trimming cost V 5 bases and J 10 bases; bases outside gene matches: 13. In nucleotides, the CDR3 is TGTGCCAGCAGCCTAGTCAGGGTAGCGGGAGGGGGGGAGCAGTTCTTC. Translated, it gives CASSLVRVAGGGEQFF.

This sequence joins TRBV10-1 and TRBJ1-2; D gene unclear. V lost 3 bases to trimming and J lost 2 bases, with 7 bases between them. CDR3 length: 13 amino acids. CDR1 is WNHNN and CDR2 is SYGVQD in the germline V gene (reference sequence). The CDR3 nucleotides are TGCGCCAGCAGTGAAGACCAAAACTATGGCTACACCTTC. Amino acid sequence: CASSEDQNYGYTF.

This chain joins TRBV27 and TRBJ1-4; maybe TRBD1 (5 bases). Germline assignment: CDR1 MNHEY and CDR2 SMNVEV (reference sequence). The CDR3 sequence is 15 residues long. V lost 2 bases and J 4 bases, leaving 11 bases between the germline ends. DNA of the CDR3: TGTGCCAGCAGTTTACAGGGTTTGAGTAATGAAAAACTGTTTTTT. Translation gives CASSLQGLSNEKLFF.

The V and J genes are TRBV7-9 and TRBJ1-1, with no clear D. V dropped 5 bases and J dropped 6 bases, with 4 bases sitting between them. The CDR3 totals 10 residues. In germline, CDR1 is SEHNR, CDR2 FQNEAQ (reference sequence). CDR3 region: CASSDPEAFF. CDR3 bases: TGTGCCAGCAGCGACCCTGAAGCTTTCTTT.

The chain links TRBV6-5 to TRBJ1-2; tentatively, D is TRBD1 (5 bases). Trimming shortened V by 6 bases and J by 4 bases, and 15 bases separated the two germline ends. The germline V gene has CDR1 MNHEY and CDR2 SVGAGI. The CDR3 contains 14 residues. DNA for the CDR3: TGTGCCAGCAGCTCCTACGGCGGGGCCTATGGCTACACCTTC. It encodes CASSSYGGAYGYTF.

This chain's CDR3 is CASSGGTGSYNEQFF. In DNA, the CDR3 is TGCGCCAGCAGCGGCGGGACAGGGTCCTACAATGAGCAGTTCTTC. The chain carries TRBV10-1 and TRBJ2-1; 9 nucleotides match TRBD1. Germline V gene sequence: CDR1 WNHNN, CDR2 SYGVQD (reference sequence). The CDR3 totals 15 residues. J was trimmed by 1 base and V by 6 bases; bases with no gene match: 4.